One and the same sample provided the 4 T cell receptor beta chains below, sequenced in a study of T cells in Graves' hyperthyroidism and ophthalmopathy. Amplified TCR beta CDR3 regions came from RNA transcripts. The TCR CDR3 first-round RT-PCR relied on the HTBI primer set. MiXCR, applied by TCRdb to the multiplex PCR reads, yields one record per CDR3 protein. The sample shows approximately 380,000 distinct CDR3 sequences, less than 20% of them seen only once. The sequencing input was blood. The receptors come from a man between 18 and 29 years old with Graves' ophthalmopathy.

The genes are TRBV10-3 and TRBJ2-1; no definite D call. Germline V gene lookup returns CDR1 ENHRY and CDR2 SYGVKD. The V gene lost 3 bases and the J gene lost 0 bases, with 9 bases spanning the gap. The length of the CDR3 is 15 residues. The CDR3 here is CAISDRLGSYNEQFF. CDR3 nucleotides: TGTGCCATCAGTGACAGGTTAGGCTCCTACAATGAGCAGTTCTTC.

This clonotype appeared many times. The chain joins TRBV6-1 to TRBJ1-5; D is possibly TRBD1 (5 bases). The CDR3 loop spans 14 amino acids. CDR1 and CDR2 (germline): MNHNS, SASEGT. Trimming cost V 6 bases and J 3 bases, with 12 bases left between them. The CDR3 here is CASSPTGHNQPQHF. The CDR3 nucleotides read TGTGCCAGCAGCCCTACAGGTCACAATCAGCCCCAGCATTTT.

The rearrangement uses TRBV7-9 and TRBJ1-3; D gene uncertain. CDR3 size: 16 residues. Germline assignment: CDR1 SEHNR and CDR2 FQNEAQ (reference sequence). Trimming took 3 bases from V and 0 from J, leaving 12 bases between them. The CDR3 sequence: CASSFWAGSSGNTIYF. The CDR3 nucleotides are TGTGCCAGCAGCTTTTGGGCCGGGAGCTCTGGAAACACCATATATTTT.

This CDR3 is CAIRDREDEQFF. The CDR3 DNA follows: TGTGCCATCAGGGACAGGGAGGATGAGCAGTTCTTC. The rearrangement links TRBV10-3 to TRBJ2-1; 8 nucleotides agree with TRBD1. Per germline, CDR1 ENHRY and CDR2 SYGVKD. The CDR3 extends over 12 amino acids. The V and J ends lost 6 bases and 8 bases, in that order; junction bases with no gene match: 3.